The 19 T cell receptor beta chains in this list originate from one sample, sequenced in a study of T cell responses to AZD1222 COVID-19 vaccine. TCRdb's copy holds only in-frame clones and misses some; the assay was immunoSEQ multiplex PCR. This repertoire shows about 83,000 clones, 88% found once; its top ten account for approximately 4.5%. The sample consisted of peripheral blood, taken on day 0 of MenACWY control vaccination. The source of these receptors is an adult in good health.

The J gene is TRBJ2-7, the V gene TRBV7-8, with D unresolved. The CDR3 loop spans 13 amino acids. Between the trimmed V and J ends, which lost 5 bases and 3 bases, there was a span of 11 bases. Germline CDR1 and CDR2: SGHVS and FQNEAQ. The CDR3 sequence is CASSQQESYEQYF. The CDR3 DNA follows: TGTGCCAGCAGCCAGCAGGAGAGCTACGAGCAGTACTTC.

This chain uses TRBV7-2 with TRBJ2-5, with unresolved D. The CDR3 contains 15 residues. The V gene lost 3 bases and the J gene lost 0 bases, with 11 bases spanning the gap. In germline, CDR1 is SGHTA, CDR2 FQGNSA. The CDR3 coding sequence is TGTGCCAGCAGCTTTCGTGCGAGATACCAAGAGACCCAGTACTTC. Encoded protein: CASSFRARYQETQYF. The whole variable domain, filled in from reference TRBV7-2 and TRBJ2-5, reads GAGVSQSPSNKVTEKGKDVELRCDPISGHTALYWYRQSLGQGLEFLIYFQGNSAPDKSGLPSDRFSAERTGGSVSTLTIQRTQQEDSAVYLCASSFRARYQETQYFGPGTRLLVL.

This clone occurred once. The chain has TRBV30 and TRBJ1-2, with a tentative D call TRBD1 (5 bases). V was cut by 8 bases and J by 8 bases, with 18 bases left in between. This CDR3 region has 12 residues. Germline-derived CDR1 and CDR2 are GTSNPN and SVGIG (reference sequence). The CDR3 DNA is TGTGCCCTAAGGGGCCCTGATCTGGGCTACACCTTC. This codes for CALRGPDLGYTF.

By share of the sample, this clone is medium-sized. This sequence joins TRBV28 and TRBJ1-4, with a weak D call TRBD1 (5 bases). CDR1 is MDHEN and CDR2 is SYDVKM in the germline V gene. V was shortened by 10 bases and J by 8 bases, with 11 bases between the two germline ends. There are 11 residues in the CDR3. The CDR3 nucleotides read TGTGCCACCTGGGAGGGGGAAAAACTGTTTTTT. Translation gives CATWEGEKLFF.

The rearrangement joins TRBV29-1 to TRBJ2-5; D unresolved. CDR3 size: 12 residues. With 5 bases removed from V and 2 bases from J, the gap between germline ends came to 9 bases. Germline lookup yields CDR1 SQVTM and CDR2 ANQGSEA. The CDR3 nucleotides read TGCAGCGTTACACGGCCTCAAGAGACCCAGTACTTC. This codes for CSVTRPQETQYF.

The V gene is TRBV27, the J gene TRBJ1-6; D is possibly TRBD1 (5 bases). Trimming stripped 6 bases from V and 12 bases from J, with 18 bases between. This CDR3 contains 14 residues. Germline V gives CDR1 MNHEY, CDR2 SMNVEV (reference sequence). The DNA for the CDR3 is TGTGCCAGCAGCTTGAGGGCCTCAGGGCGACCCCTCCACTTT. This translates into CASSLRASGRPLHF.

The chain combines TRBV6-2 or TRBV6-3 with TRBJ1-2; 9 positions match TRBD1. In germline, CDR1 is MNHEY, CDR2 SVGEGT. The CDR3 extends over 16 amino acids. With 4 bases clipped from V and 4 bases from J, the junction kept 10 bases outside the gene matches. The CDR3 nucleotides read TGTGCCAGCAGTTCGGGACAGGGAGGGCTATCCTATGGCTACACCTTC. As protein: CASSSGQGGLSYGYTF.

This rearrangement joins TRBV6-5 to TRBJ1-5; no firm D call. This CDR3 contains 14 residues. Trimming took 7 bases from V and 0 from J, leaving 10 bases between them. Germline CDR1 MNHEY, CDR2 SVGAGI. In DNA form, the CDR3 reads TGTGCCAGCATGATCGGTTATAGCAATCAGCCCCAGCATTTT. Translated, it gives CASMIGYSNQPQHF.

This clone was recorded only once. The chain's CDR3 is CASSLGTSGSSETQYF. CDR3 in DNA: TGTGCCAGCAGCCTCGGGACTAGCGGGAGTTCAGAGACCCAGTACTTC. The chain recombines TRBV11-3 with TRBJ2-5; 14 bases agree with TRBD2. Germline loops: CDR1 SGHNT, CDR2 YENEEA. With 5 bases clipped from V and 4 bases from J, the junction kept 6 bases outside the gene matches. The CDR3 loop spans 16 amino acids. The full variable domain, in which reference TRBV11-3 and TRBJ2-5 provide the parts outside the CDR3, is EAGVVQSPRYKIIEKKQPVAFWCNPISGHNTLYWYLQNLGQGPELLIRYENEEAVDDSQLPKDRFSAERLKGVDSTLKIQPAELGDSAVYLCASSLGTSGSSETQYFGPGTRLLVL.

The CDR3 nucleotides are TGTGCCATCAGTGAGTCGAACGGTCTCCCCTCTACAGAGCAGTACTTC. This sequence encodes CAISESNGLPSTEQYF. The chain combines TRBV10-3 with TRBJ2-7; D gene ambiguous. In germline, CDR1 is ENHRY, CDR2 SYGVKD. The V gene lost 0 bases and the J gene lost 7 bases, with 19 bases spanning the gap. CDR3 length equals 16 residues.

V gene TRBV18 combines with J gene TRBJ1-3; the D is unclear. V dropped 1 base and J dropped 4 bases, with 17 bases sitting between them. Germline loops: CDR1 KGHSH, CDR2 LQKENI. CDR3 length: 17 amino acids. The CDR3 loop reads CASSPLENSWSGNTIYF. The CDR3, as DNA: TGTGCCAGCTCACCACTGGAAAACAGTTGGTCGGGAAACACCATATATTTT.

The chain is built from TRBV10-2 and TRBJ2-3; 7 bases are a match to TRBD2. Unmatched junction bases numbered 4, after V lost 4 bases and J lost 6 bases. The CDR3 covers 13 residues. Germline CDR1 and CDR2: WSHSY and SAAADI. CDR3: CASSATSWDTQYF. In DNA, the CDR3 is TGCGCCAGCAGTGCGACTAGCTGGGATACGCAGTATTTT.

This chain joins TRBV19 and TRBJ1-4; possibly TRBD1 for D (6 bases). The V gene's germline CDR1 is LNHDA and CDR2 SQIVND (reference sequence). The CDR3 loop spans 17 amino acids. V dropped 6 bases and J dropped 3 bases, with 20 bases sitting between them. This CDR3 is CASRSFQGSKANEKLFF. The CDR3 DNA reads TGTGCCAGTAGGTCCTTTCAGGGGAGTAAGGCTAATGAAAAACTGTTTTTT.

This clone has only one observation. The chain uses TRBV4-2 and TRBJ2-3; D may correspond to TRBD1 or TRBD2 (5 bases each). CDR1 LGHNA and CDR2 YNFKEQ come from the germline V gene. Trimming shortened V by 0 bases and J by 1 base, and 14 bases separated the two germline ends. This CDR3 has 17 amino acids. The CDR3 protein is CASSQEGQQGGTDTQYF. The DNA for the CDR3 is TGTGCCAGCAGCCAAGAAGGGCAGCAGGGAGGCACAGATACGCAGTATTTT.

V and J are TRBV29-1 and TRBJ1-1; D is uncertain. Germline lookup yields CDR1 SQVTM and CDR2 ANQGSEA. CDR3 length equals 12 residues. Between the trimmed V and J ends, which lost 7 bases and 1 base, there was a span of 10 bases. For the CDR3, the DNA is TGCAGCGCCCTGCCAGGGAACACTGAAGCTTTCTTT. Its protein product is CSALPGNTEAFF.

This chain uses TRBV2 with TRBJ1-1; D unclear. The CDR3 sequence is 15 residues long. V shed 7 bases and J shed 0 bases, with 15 bases lying between them. The germline V gene has CDR1 SNHLY and CDR2 FYNNEI. The CDR3 loop is CASIRSQLMNTEAFF. Here the CDR3 DNA reads TGTGCCAGCATAAGGAGCCAGCTCATGAACACTGAAGCTTTCTTT. Based on the CDR3 plus reference TRBV2 and TRBJ1-1, the full variable domain is EPEVTQTPSHQVTQMGQEVILRCVPISNHLYFYWYRQILGQKVEFLVSFYNNEISEKSEIFDDQFSVERPDGSNFTLKIRSTKLEDSAMYFCASIRSQLMNTEAFFGQGTRLTVV.

The CDR3 DNA sequence: TGTGCCAGCAACCTTGACAGCCTAACTAATGAAAAACTGTTTTTT. Its translation is CASNLDSLTNEKLFF. This chain uses TRBV28 with TRBJ1-4; D perhaps matches TRBD1 (5 bases). CDR1 MDHEN and CDR2 SYDVKM come from the germline V gene. Trimming took 7 bases from V and 1 from J, leaving 13 bases between them. This CDR3 spans 15 amino acids.

The chain has TRBV18 and TRBJ2-5; D ambiguous. The V end lost 1 base, the J end lost 4 bases, and 7 bases lay between the germline ends. The V gene's germline CDR1 is KGHSH and CDR2 LQKENI. The CDR3 consists of 13 residues. The CDR3 bases are TGTGCCAGCTCACCACTCCCTCTAGAGACCCAGTACTTC. It yields the protein CASSPLPLETQYF.

The V and J genes are TRBV28 and TRBJ2-7, with 7 bases matching TRBD2. The CDR3 has 14 amino acids. V lost 9 bases and J lost 0; bases outside the gene matches: 8. In germline, CDR1 is MDHEN, CDR2 SYDVKM. The CDR3 spells CASWLGEGSYEQYF. CDR3 DNA: TGTGCCAGTTGGTTGGGGGAGGGCTCCTACGAGCAGTACTTC.